Presented here are 8 T cell receptor beta chains from one specimen sequenced in a study of T-cell reconstitution after alpha-beta-depleted transplantation in children. The TCRbeta library was prepared with unique molecular identifiers. From the PCR reads, TCRdb called clonotypes with MiXCR, one entry per CDR3 protein. Seen here are about 200,000 distinct CDR3 sequences, around 5.9% observed once, and the top ten hold under 6%. The specimen comprised PBMCs, sampled before TCRalphabeta/CD19-depleted stem cell transplant. Source of these receptors: a girl under three years old with combined immunodeficiency, due to receive a stem cell transplant.

The chain recombines TRBV29-1 with TRBJ1-1; no clear D gene. The ends were cut back, 4 bases at V and 4 bases at J, with 13 bases in the middle. Germline lookup yields CDR1 SQVTM and CDR2 ANQGSEA. This CDR3 has 13 residues. The CDR3 nucleotides are TGCAGCGTTGTCGAGGGCGTGGGCACTGAAGCTTTCTTT. This encodes CSVVEGVGTEAFF.

This clonotype showed up many times. Written as DNA, the CDR3 is TGCAGTGCTAGAGATAGGGGGGAGACTCAACCCTCTTACAATGAGCAGTTCTTC. It codes for CSARDRGETQPSYNEQFF. The chain is built from TRBV20-1 and TRBJ2-1; D is tentatively TRBD1 or TRBD2 (6 bases each). Germline V gene data show CDR1 as DFQATT and CDR2 as SNEGSKA (reference sequence). Between the trimmed V and J ends, which lost 0 bases and 4 bases, there was a span of 22 bases. The CDR3 consists of 18 residues.

The sample holds many counts of this clonotype. The rearrangement joins TRBV5-8 to TRBJ2-1, with 10 bases lining up with TRBD2. The J segment lost 0 bases and the V segment lost 5 bases, leaving 5 bases of the junction unmatched. This CDR3 contains 16 residues. Germline CDR1 reads SGHTS; CDR2 reads YDEGEE. The CDR3: CASSSGLASSYNEQFF. Here the CDR3 DNA reads TGTGCCAGCAGTTCGGGACTAGCGAGCTCCTACAATGAGCAGTTCTTC.

This clonotype was observed many times. The CDR3 sequence: CSARGTGAQDTQYF. CDR3 sequence (DNA): TGCAGTGCTAGAGGGACAGGGGCACAAGATACGCAGTATTTT. The chain is built from TRBV20-1 and TRBJ2-3, with 9 nucleotides matching TRBD1. This CDR3 spans 14 amino acids. Germline V gene lookup returns CDR1 DFQATT and CDR2 SNEGSKA (reference sequence). The ends lost 1 base at V and 5 bases at J; junction bases unmatched: 4.

This clonotype has at least ten counts. The chain recombines TRBV28 with TRBJ2-1, with D perhaps matching TRBD2 (5 bases). Deletions cut 6 bases from V and 6 bases from J, with 12 bases between. Per germline, CDR1 MDHEN and CDR2 SYDVKM. The length of the CDR3 is 13 residues. The CDR3 DNA reads TGTGCCAGCAGCTATACTAGGGCCAATGAGCAGTTCTTC. Its translation: CASSYTRANEQFF.

This clonotype was seen repeatedly, ten times or more. The chain joins TRBV28 to TRBJ2-1, with 15 bases identical to TRBD2. With V trimmed by 6 bases and J by 4 bases, 16 bases remained unmatched. This CDR3 has 20 amino acids. Germline values: CDR1 MDHEN, CDR2 SYDVKM. DNA of the CDR3: TGTGCCAGCAGCTTGGGACTAGCGGGAGGCCCCTCTCCTAATTACAATGAGCAGTTCTTC. It yields the protein CASSLGLAGGPSPNYNEQFF.

This clonotype was detected many times. The chain uses TRBV5-1 and TRBJ2-2; possibly TRBD1 or TRBD2 for D (6 bases each). Germline assignment: CDR1 SGHRS and CDR2 YFSETQ. This CDR3 has 16 amino acids. V shed 3 bases and J shed 1 base, with 13 bases lying between them. The CDR3 coding sequence is TGCGCCAGCAGCTCTCGGCGGGGACAGAACACCGGGGAGCTGTTTTTT. It codes for CASSSRRGQNTGELFF. Full variable domain (remainder filled in from reference TRBV5-1 and TRBJ2-2): KAGVTQTPRYLIKTRGQQVTLSCSPISGHRSVSWYQQTPGQGLQFLFEYFSETQRNKGNFPGRFSGRQFSNSRSEMNVSTLELGDSALYLCASSSRRGQNTGELFFGEGSRLTVL.

This clonotype came up many times. J is TRBJ2-1 and V is TRBV7-3; 11 bases match TRBD2. The CDR3 is made up of 15 amino acids. V lost 5 bases and J lost 7; bases outside the gene matches: 7. Germline CDR1 and CDR2: SGHTA and FQGTGA. In DNA, the CDR3 is TGTGCCAGCAGCATTAGCGGGGGGGCCGGAAATGAGCAGTTCTTC. Encoded protein: CASSISGGAGNEQFF.